A single sample is the source of the 20 T cell receptor beta chains below, sequenced in a study of blood T cell repertoires in COVID-19. The table came from immunoSEQ multiplex PCR; TCRdb's copy has only in-frame clones and leaves some out. This sample yields about 98,000 clones, of which roughly nine tenths are seen a single time; around 5% belongs to the top ten. Specimen: peripheral blood. The receptors stem from a woman between 50 and 59 years old with COVID-19, enrolled during active disease.

This CDR3 reads CASRDRGRITEAFF. CDR3 nucleotide sequence: TGTGCCAGTCGAGATAGGGGGCGCATAACTGAAGCTTTCTTT. This rearrangement joins TRBV27 to TRBJ1-1, with 7 bases lining up with TRBD1. Germline lookup yields CDR1 MNHEY and CDR2 SMNVEV (reference sequence). CDR3 size: 14 residues. V lost 9 bases to trimming and J lost 5 bases; unmatched junction nucleotides: 12.

The chain links TRBV19 to TRBJ2-1; the D gene is possibly TRBD2 (6 bases). The CDR3 is 15 residues long. CDR1 LNHDA and CDR2 SQIVND come from the germline V gene (reference sequence). The V gene lost 1 base and the J gene lost 10 bases, with 17 bases spanning the gap. This CDR3 reads CASSIGAGPALEQFF. The CDR3 region has the DNA TGTGCCAGTAGTATAGGGGCGGGACCGGCACTCGAGCAGTTCTTC.

The chain combines TRBV11-2 with TRBJ2-2; a weak D match, TRBD1 (6 bases). CDR1 and CDR2 from the germline V gene are SGHAT and FQNNGV. The CDR3 runs to 15 residues. V was clipped by 1 base and J by 1 base, with 7 bases between them. CDR3 protein: CASSLGGQNTGELFF. CDR3 in DNA: TGTGCCAGCAGCTTAGGGGGACAGAACACCGGGGAGCTGTTTTTT.

This chain links TRBV28 with TRBJ1-2; tentatively, D is TRBD1 (5 bases). CDR1 and CDR2 (germline): MDHEN, SYDVKM. This CDR3 has 13 residues. V was pared by 7 bases and J by 3 bases, with 12 bases between. The CDR3 reads CASKEGVDYGYTF. The CDR3 coding sequence is TGTGCCAGCAAGGAAGGGGTGGACTATGGCTACACCTTC.

V is TRBV4-2 and J is TRBJ1-4; TRBD1 matches 8 bases. With V trimmed by 3 bases and J by 5 bases, 8 bases remained unmatched. This CDR3 region has 16 residues. Germline CDR1 LGHNA, CDR2 YNFKEQ. The CDR3 sequence: CASSHDGQGGNEKLFF. CDR3 in DNA: TGTGCCAGCAGCCATGATGGACAGGGCGGGAATGAAAAACTGTTTTTT.

The rearrangement links TRBV2 to TRBJ2-3; 7 bases are shared with TRBD2. V trimming: 1 base; J trimming: 1 base; junction bases outside the gene matches: 2. The CDR3 sequence is 15 residues long. Germline V CDR1 and CDR2: SNHLY, FYNNEI. CDR3 in DNA: TGTGCCAGCAGTGAAGGTCGGGGGGGCACAGATACGCAGTATTTT. Translated: CASSEGRGGTDTQYF.

V gene TRBV2 combines with J gene TRBJ2-1, with 12 positions matching TRBD1. After removal of 8 bases from V and 8 bases from J, the junction contained 10 bases not matched to a gene. This CDR3 has 15 residues. Germline V lookup: CDR1 SNHLY, CDR2 FYNNEI. CDR3 sequence: CASRSGTGGGDEQFF. Written as DNA, the CDR3 is TGTGCCAGCCGCTCCGGGACAGGGGGCGGCGATGAGCAGTTCTTC.

The chain recombines TRBV18 with TRBJ2-1, with D unclear. Deletions cut 2 bases from V and 4 bases from J, with 6 bases between. CDR3 length: 13 residues. Germline loops: CDR1 KGHSH, CDR2 LQKENI. CDR3 sequence reads: CASSPTGYNEQFF. Written as DNA, the CDR3 is TGTGCCAGCTCACCAACGGGTTACAATGAGCAGTTCTTC. The variable domain in full, with the rest retrieved from reference TRBV18 and TRBJ2-1, is NAGVMQNPRHLVRRRGQEARLRCSPMKGHSHVYWYRQLPEEGLKFMVYLQKENIIDESGMPKERFSAEFPKEGPSILRIQQVVRGDSAAYFCASSPTGYNEQFFGPGTRLTVL.

The rearrangement uses TRBV6-5 and TRBJ1-5; D perhaps matches TRBD1 (6 bases). The CDR3 extends over 14 amino acids. Looked up from germline, CDR1 is MNHEY and CDR2 is SVGAGI. V was clipped by 8 bases and J by 6 bases, with 17 bases between them. The CDR3 DNA reads as TGTGCCAGCGGGGCACAGGGAGGGGGTCAGCCCCAGCATTTT. Residues: CASGAQGGGQPQHF.

The chain is built from TRBV7-2 and TRBJ2-1; 8 nucleotides align to TRBD1. CDR3 length equals 16 residues. Trimming at V came to 5 bases and at J to 5 bases, leaving 11 bases not matched to a gene. Germline V lookup: CDR1 SGHTA, CDR2 FQGNSA. Here the CDR3 reads CASSLGTGLSNNEQFF. For the CDR3, the DNA is TGTGCCAGCAGCCTAGGGACAGGACTATCAAACAATGAGCAGTTCTTC.

The V call is TRBV7-9, the J call TRBJ2-1; D unclear. V shed 5 bases and J shed 3 bases, with 5 bases lying between them. The CDR3 length is 12 residues. Germline V gives CDR1 SEHNR, CDR2 FQNEAQ (reference sequence). CDR3 protein: CASSLNYNEQFF. The CDR3 region has the DNA TGTGCCAGCAGCCTTAACTACAATGAGCAGTTCTTC.

In its sample, this clone was seen once. In DNA, the CDR3 is TGTGCCAGTAGTATAGTAGTCGGGAGGAGAGGCAATCAGCCCCAGCATTTT. It yields the protein CASSIVVGRRGNQPQHF. J is TRBJ1-5 and V is TRBV19, with D hard to call. V lost 1 base and J lost 2, with 15 bases in between. The length of the CDR3 is 17 residues. Germline V gene sequence: CDR1 LNHDA, CDR2 SQIVND (reference sequence).

In this sample, this clone turned up a few times. The chain has TRBV5-1 and TRBJ2-7, with a possible D match to TRBD2 (6 bases). V gave up 2 bases and J gave up 7 bases, with 13 bases separating them. In germline, CDR1 is SGHRS, CDR2 YFSETQ. The CDR3 length is 13 residues. The CDR3 DNA reads TGCGCCAGCAGCTTAGTTATGGGAGGTGAGCAGTACTTC. It yields the protein CASSLVMGGEQYF.

This clone has only one observation. The chain links TRBV7-2 to TRBJ2-7; 8 bases align to TRBD1. The CDR3 loop spans 13 amino acids. The germline V gene encodes CDR1 SGHTA and CDR2 FQGNSA. CDR3 DNA: TGTCGAGGAGGACAGGGAGACTCCTACGAGCAGTACTTC. This sequence encodes CRGGQGDSYEQYF.

This rearrangement joins TRBV6-2 or TRBV6-3 to TRBJ2-7; D not resolved. Trimming stripped 4 bases from V and 2 bases from J, with 3 bases between. This CDR3 has 11 residues. Per germline, CDR1 MNHEY and CDR2 SVGEGT. CDR3 in DNA: TGTGCCAGCAGTTCCACCTACGAGCAGTACTTC. Encoded protein: CASSSTYEQYF.

The chain recombines TRBV18 with TRBJ1-4, with 9 bases lining up with TRBD1. Unmatched junction bases numbered 9, after V lost 5 bases and J lost 8 bases. CDR3 length equals 15 residues. In germline, CDR1 is KGHSH, CDR2 LQKENI. The DNA of the CDR3 is TGTGCCAGCTCAACTGAGGACAGGGGTGGAGAAAAACTGTTTTTT. Translation: CASSTEDRGGEKLFF.

This clone has just a few counts. The chain is built from TRBV2 and TRBJ2-7, with 9 bases that match TRBD1. CDR3 length: 14 residues. V gave up 8 bases and J gave up 3 bases; unmatched junction bases: 8. Germline CDR1 reads SNHLY; CDR2 reads FYNNEI. CDR3 region: CASSRDRAYYEQYF. The CDR3 DNA sequence: TGTGCCAGCTCCCGGGACAGGGCCTACTACGAGCAGTACTTC.

V and J are TRBV6-1 and TRBJ2-6; 8 bases are a match to TRBD1. The CDR3 totals 18 residues. Germline-derived CDR1 and CDR2 are MNHNS and SASEGT. The V gene end was trimmed by 2 bases and the J gene end by 0 bases; junction bases not matched to a gene: 6. CDR3: CASSEFRGPSSGANVLTF. DNA for the CDR3: TGTGCCAGCAGTGAATTCAGGGGGCCTAGCTCTGGGGCCAACGTCCTGACTTTC.

The V and J genes are TRBV9 and TRBJ2-5, with a weak D call TRBD1 (7 bases). The V end was cut by 4 bases, the J end by 5 bases, with 21 bases between. Germline loops: CDR1 SGDLS, CDR2 YYNGEE. The CDR3 extends over 16 amino acids. In DNA form, the CDR3 reads TGTGCCAGCAGCTGGAGGACAGGAGGGCTCGGGGAGACCCAGTACTTC. Encoded protein: CASSWRTGGLGETQYF.

The rearrangement joins TRBV6-2 or TRBV6-3 to TRBJ1-1; no definite D call. The CDR3 contains 14 residues. Trimming removed 5 bases from V and 2 bases from J, with 12 bases in between. Germline V lookup: CDR1 MNHEY, CDR2 SVGEGT. The CDR3 protein is CASSQAPINTEAFF. DNA for the CDR3: TGTGCCAGCAGTCAAGCCCCAATAAACACTGAAGCTTTCTTT.